This TCR beta chain was documented in a study of control samples from healthy donors and cancer patients. The V gene end was trimmed by 3 bases and the J gene end by 2 bases; junction bases not matched to a gene: 9. This CDR3 has 15 amino acids. Germline V lookup: CDR1 SQVTM, CDR2 ANQGSEA. Assay: immunoSEQ multiplex PCR; the TCRdb copy retains only in-frame clones and omits some. The repertoire holds approximately 92,000 clones, with 85% to 95% as singletons. The receptor was isolated from a woman aged 25 to 39 in good health. Sequenced material: blood. The chain couples TRBV29-1 to TRBJ1-2; 7 bases line up with TRBD1. The CDR3 nucleotides are TGCAGCGTTGATGGGGTTCAGGGGGAGAACTATGGCTACACCTTC. Encoded protein: CSVDGVQGENYGYTF.